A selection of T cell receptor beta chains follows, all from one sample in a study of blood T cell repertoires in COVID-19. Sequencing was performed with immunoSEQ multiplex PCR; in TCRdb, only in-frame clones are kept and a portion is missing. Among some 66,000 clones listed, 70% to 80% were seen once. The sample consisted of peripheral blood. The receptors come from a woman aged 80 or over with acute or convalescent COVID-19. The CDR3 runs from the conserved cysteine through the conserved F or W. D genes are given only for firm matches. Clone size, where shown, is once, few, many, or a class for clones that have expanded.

CDR3 protein: CASIPGQGRAGYTF; CDR3 DNA: TGTGCCAGCATACCCGGACAGGGTCGGGCTGGCTACACCTTC; clone size: -; D gene: TRBD1; J gene: TRBJ1-2; V gene: TRBV28
CDR3 protein: CASSLAAGTGTYEQYF; CDR3 DNA: TGCGCCAGCAGCTTGGCTGCCGGGACAGGAACCTACGAGCAGTACTTC; clone size: -; D gene: TRBD1; J gene: TRBJ2-7; V gene: TRBV5-1
CDR3 protein: CAWSILLRGQPQHF; CDR3 DNA: TGTGCCTGGAGTATATTACTCCGGGGGCAGCCCCAGCATTTT; clone size: once; D gene: -; J gene: TRBJ1-5; V gene: TRBV30
CDR3 protein: CSASMGSAGLDTQYF; CDR3 DNA: TGCAGTGCTAGTATGGGCTCGGCGGGGCTAGATACGCAGTATTTT; clone size: few; D gene: -; J gene: TRBJ2-3; V gene: TRBV20-1
CDR3 protein: CASSFTGGGNEQFF; CDR3 DNA: TGTGCCAGCAGCTTCACAGGGGGTGGCAATGAGCAGTTCTTC; clone size: -; D gene: TRBD1; J gene: TRBJ2-1; V gene: TRBV11-2
CDR3 protein: CASSESIDGRSEQFF; CDR3 DNA: TGCGCCAGCAGTGAGTCGATCGACGGGAGGAGTGAGCAGTTCTTC; clone size: -; D gene: TRBD2; J gene: TRBJ2-1; V gene: TRBV10-1
CDR3 protein: CASSLYSEQFF; CDR3 DNA: TGTGCCAGCAGCTTATACAGTGAGCAGTTCTTC; clone size: -; D gene: -; J gene: TRBJ2-1; V gene: TRBV7-2
CDR3 protein: CATRRTKRELVTGELFF; CDR3 DNA: TGTGCCACCAGAAGGACTAAGCGGGAGCTCGTTACCGGGGAGCTGTTTTTT; clone size: -; D gene: TRBD2; J gene: TRBJ2-2; V gene: TRBV24-1
CDR3 protein: CASSRLAGDRELFF; CDR3 DNA: TGTGCCAGCAGTCGACTAGCGGGAGACAGGGAGCTGTTTTTT; clone size: -; D gene: TRBD2; J gene: TRBJ2-2; V gene: TRBV6-5
CDR3 protein: CASSQTIRDKNGYTF; CDR3 DNA: TGCGCCAGCAGCCAGACTATCCGGGACAAGAATGGCTACACCTTC; clone size: once; D gene: -; J gene: TRBJ1-2; V gene: TRBV4-1
CDR3 protein: CASSATSGVTGELFF; CDR3 DNA: TGTGCCAGCAGCGCTACCTCGGGAGTGACCGGGGAGCTGTTTTTT; clone size: -; D gene: -; J gene: TRBJ2-2; V gene: TRBV9
CDR3 protein: CASSEHGRAAGELFF; CDR3 DNA: TGTGCCAGCAGTGAGCACGGGAGGGCGGCCGGGGAGCTGTTTTTT; clone size: once; D gene: TRBD2; J gene: TRBJ2-2; V gene: TRBV25-1
CDR3 protein: CASSLDRGLGKFF; CDR3 DNA: TGTGCCAGCAGCCTCGATAGGGGGTTAGGGAAGTTCTTC; clone size: once; D gene: -; J gene: TRBJ2-1; V gene: TRBV6-5
CDR3 protein: CASSEATTGSYTF; CDR3 DNA: TGTGCCAGCAGTGAAGCCACGACAGGAAGCTACACCTTC; clone size: -; D gene: -; J gene: TRBJ1-2; V gene: TRBV6-1
CDR3 protein: CASSPQGLAGNEQFF; CDR3 DNA: TGTGCCAGCAGCCCCCAGGGACTAGCGGGGAATGAGCAGTTCTTC; clone size: -; D gene: TRBD2; J gene: TRBJ2-1; V gene: TRBV11-1
CDR3 protein: CASEGLAQDTQYF; CDR3 DNA: TGTGCCAGCGAAGGACTAGCACAGGATACGCAGTATTTT; clone size: -; D gene: TRBD2; J gene: TRBJ2-3; V gene: TRBV2
CDR3 protein: CATSDPGEGNHQPQHF; CDR3 DNA: TGTGCCACCAGTGACCCGGGGGAAGGAAATCATCAGCCCCAGCATTTT; clone size: -; D gene: -; J gene: TRBJ1-5; V gene: TRBV24-1
CDR3 protein: CASSQGLAGRYEQYF; CDR3 DNA: TGTGCCAGCTCCCAAGGACTAGCGGGAAGATACGAGCAGTACTTC; clone size: -; D gene: TRBD2; J gene: TRBJ2-7; V gene: TRBV18
CDR3 protein: CASSRGGRASDTQYF; CDR3 DNA: TGTGCCAGTAGTAGAGGCGGGAGGGCCTCAGATACGCAGTATTTT; clone size: -; D gene: TRBD2; J gene: TRBJ2-3; V gene: TRBV19
CDR3 protein: CASSLSGQGAGELFF; CDR3 DNA: TGTGCCAGCAGTTTATCAGGACAGGGGGCCGGGGAGCTGTTTTTT; clone size: -; D gene: TRBD1; J gene: TRBJ2-2; V gene: TRBV27
CDR3 protein: CASSQELTGLDGYTF; CDR3 DNA: TGTGCCAGCAGCCAGGAGTTGACAGGGCTGGATGGCTACACCTTC; clone size: many; D gene: TRBD1; J gene: TRBJ1-2; V gene: TRBV4-2
CDR3 protein: CASSPGQPGNTQYF; CDR3 DNA: TGTGCCAGCAGCCCGGGACAACCTGGGAATACGCAGTATTTT; clone size: -; D gene: -; J gene: TRBJ2-3; V gene: TRBV7-2
CDR3 protein: CASSLGASGSLETQYF; CDR3 DNA: TGTGCCAGCAGCTTGGGGGCTAGCGGGAGCCTTGAGACCCAGTACTTC; clone size: -; D gene: TRBD2; J gene: TRBJ2-5; V gene: TRBV5-6
CDR3 protein: CSVDPPAGGDTDTQYF; CDR3 DNA: TGCAGCGTTGATCCCCCTGCGGGAGGAGACACAGATACGCAGTATTTT; clone size: -; D gene: TRBD2; J gene: TRBJ2-3; V gene: TRBV29-1
CDR3 protein: CASSHPTRDEQYF; CDR3 DNA: TGTGCCAGCAGCCACCCAACCCGGGACGAGCAGTACTTC; clone size: once; D gene: -; J gene: TRBJ2-7; V gene: TRBV3-1/TRBV3-2
CDR3 protein: CASSLQAPSTNEKLFF; CDR3 DNA: TGTGCCAGCAGCTTACAGGCCCCATCGACTAATGAAAAACTGTTTTTT; clone size: few; D gene: -; J gene: TRBJ1-4; V gene: TRBV7-2
CDR3 protein: CASSFRGALTEAFF; CDR3 DNA: TGTGCCAGCAGTTTCCGGGGGGCCCTCACTGAAGCTTTCTTT; clone size: -; D gene: -; J gene: TRBJ1-1; V gene: TRBV28
CDR3 protein: CASSQELAGGTDTQYF; CDR3 DNA: TGCGCCAGCAGCCAAGAACTAGCGGGGGGCACAGATACGCAGTATTTT; clone size: -; D gene: TRBD2; J gene: TRBJ2-3; V gene: TRBV4-1
CDR3 protein: CASRRDSGEQFF; CDR3 DNA: TGTGCCAGCAGACGGGACTCCGGAGAGCAGTTCTTC; clone size: -; D gene: -; J gene: TRBJ2-1; V gene: TRBV12-3/TRBV12-4